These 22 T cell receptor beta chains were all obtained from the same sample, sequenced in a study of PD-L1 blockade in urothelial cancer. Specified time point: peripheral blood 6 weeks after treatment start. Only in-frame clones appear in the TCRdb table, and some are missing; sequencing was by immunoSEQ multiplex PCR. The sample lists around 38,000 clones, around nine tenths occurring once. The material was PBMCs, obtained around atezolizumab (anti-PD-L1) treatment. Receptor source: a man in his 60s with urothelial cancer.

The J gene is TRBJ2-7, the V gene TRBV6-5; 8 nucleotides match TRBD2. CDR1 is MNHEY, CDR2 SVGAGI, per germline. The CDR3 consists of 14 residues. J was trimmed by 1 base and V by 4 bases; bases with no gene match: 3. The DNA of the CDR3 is TGTGCCAGCAGTTTACTAGCGGCTTCCTACGAGCAGTACTTC. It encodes CASSLLAASYEQYF.

CDR3 bases: TGCGCCAGCAGCCAAGATCAGATGAACTATGGCTACACCTTC. Its translation is CASSQDQMNYGYTF. V and J are TRBV4-1 and TRBJ1-2; D call uncertain. Germline CDR1 and CDR2: MGHRA and YSYEKL. The germline V and J ends were trimmed by 0 bases and 2 bases, with 7 bases remaining between them. The CDR3 consists of 14 residues.

This chain's CDR3 is CASSSTGTAQETQYF. In DNA, the CDR3 is TGTGCCAGCAGCTCAACCGGGACAGCCCAAGAGACCCAGTACTTC. This rearrangement joins TRBV7-2 to TRBJ2-5; 7 nucleotides match TRBD1. The V segment lost 4 bases and the J segment 1 base; nucleotides outside the gene matches: 6. There are 15 residues in the CDR3. The germline V gene has CDR1 SGHTA and CDR2 FQGNSA. Full variable domain (outside the CDR3, taken from reference TRBV7-2 and TRBJ2-5): GAGVSQSPSNKVTEKGKDVELRCDPISGHTALYWYRQSLGQGLEFLIYFQGNSAPDKSGLPSDRFSAERTGGSVSTLTIQRTQQEDSAVYLCASSSTGTAQETQYFGPGTRLLVL.

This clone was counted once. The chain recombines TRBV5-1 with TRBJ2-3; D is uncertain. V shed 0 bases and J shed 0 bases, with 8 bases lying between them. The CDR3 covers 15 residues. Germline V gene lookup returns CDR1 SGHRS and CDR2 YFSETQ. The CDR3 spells CASSLDTPSTDTQYF. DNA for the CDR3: TGCGCCAGCAGCTTGGACACCCCTAGCACAGATACGCAGTATTTT.

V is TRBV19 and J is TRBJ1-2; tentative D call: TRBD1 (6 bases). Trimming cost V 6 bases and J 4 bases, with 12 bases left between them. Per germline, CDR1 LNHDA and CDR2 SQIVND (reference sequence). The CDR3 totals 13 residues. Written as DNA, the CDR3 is TGTGCCAGTAGGGTCAGGGGTCCCTATGGCTACACCTTC. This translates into CASRVRGPYGYTF.

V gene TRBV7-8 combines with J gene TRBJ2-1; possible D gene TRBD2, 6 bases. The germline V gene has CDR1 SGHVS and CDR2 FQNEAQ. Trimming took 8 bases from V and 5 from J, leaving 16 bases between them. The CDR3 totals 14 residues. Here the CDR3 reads CASHLGGADNEQFF. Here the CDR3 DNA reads TGTGCCAGCCACCTGGGCGGGGCCGACAATGAGCAGTTCTTC.

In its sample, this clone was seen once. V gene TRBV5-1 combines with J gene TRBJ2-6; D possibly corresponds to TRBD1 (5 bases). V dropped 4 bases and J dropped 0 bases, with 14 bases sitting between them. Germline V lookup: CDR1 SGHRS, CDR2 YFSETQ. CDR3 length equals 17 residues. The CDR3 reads CASSSRTPASGANVLTF. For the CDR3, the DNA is TGCGCCAGCAGCAGCCGGACACCCGCCTCTGGGGCCAACGTCCTGACTTTC.

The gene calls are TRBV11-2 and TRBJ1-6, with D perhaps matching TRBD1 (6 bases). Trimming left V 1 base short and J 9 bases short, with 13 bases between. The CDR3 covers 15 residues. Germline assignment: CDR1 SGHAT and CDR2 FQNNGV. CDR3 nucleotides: TGTGCCAGCAGCTTAGGGGCAGGGGCGATTTCACCCCTCCACTTT. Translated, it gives CASSLGAGAISPLHF.

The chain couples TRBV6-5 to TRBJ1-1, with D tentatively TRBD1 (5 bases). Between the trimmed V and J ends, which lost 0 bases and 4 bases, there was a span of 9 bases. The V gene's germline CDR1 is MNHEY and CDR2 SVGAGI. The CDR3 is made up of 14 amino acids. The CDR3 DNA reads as TGTGCCAGCAGTTACTCGAGAAGGGGCACTGAAGCTTTCTTT. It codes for CASSYSRRGTEAFF.

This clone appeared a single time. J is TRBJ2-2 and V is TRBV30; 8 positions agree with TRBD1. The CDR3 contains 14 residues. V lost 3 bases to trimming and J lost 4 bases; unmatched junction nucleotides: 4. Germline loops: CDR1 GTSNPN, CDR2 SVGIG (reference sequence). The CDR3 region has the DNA TGTGCCTGGAGACGACAGGGGACCACCGGGGAGCTGTTTTTT. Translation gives CAWRRQGTTGELFF. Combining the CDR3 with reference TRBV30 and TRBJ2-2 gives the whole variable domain SQTIHQWPATLVQPVGSPLSLECTVEGTSNPNLYWYRQAAGRGLQLLFYSVGIGQISSEVPQNLSASRPQDRQFILSSKKLLLSDSGFYLCAWRRQGTTGELFFGEGSRLTVL.

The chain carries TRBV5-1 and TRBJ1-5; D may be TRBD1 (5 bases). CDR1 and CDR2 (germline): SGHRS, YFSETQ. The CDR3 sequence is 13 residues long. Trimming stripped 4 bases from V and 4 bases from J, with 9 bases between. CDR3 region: CASSPGQNQPQHF. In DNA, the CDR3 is TGCGCCAGCAGCCCCGGACAAAATCAGCCCCAGCATTTT.

The CDR3 DNA is TGTGCCAGCAGTGAAAGGGGGACTGAAGCTTTCTTT. Encoded protein: CASSERGTEAFF. The chain carries TRBV2 and TRBJ1-1; weak D call: TRBD1 (6 bases). CDR3 size: 12 residues. V lost 2 bases and J lost 5, with 6 bases in between. Germline lookup yields CDR1 SNHLY and CDR2 FYNNEI.

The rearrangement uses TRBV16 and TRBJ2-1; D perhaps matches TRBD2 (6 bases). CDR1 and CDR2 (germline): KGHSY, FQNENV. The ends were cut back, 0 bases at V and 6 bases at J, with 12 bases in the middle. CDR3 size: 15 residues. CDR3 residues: CASSQSMAGGNEQFF. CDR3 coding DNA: TGTGCCAGCAGCCAATCGATGGCCGGGGGCAATGAGCAGTTCTTC.

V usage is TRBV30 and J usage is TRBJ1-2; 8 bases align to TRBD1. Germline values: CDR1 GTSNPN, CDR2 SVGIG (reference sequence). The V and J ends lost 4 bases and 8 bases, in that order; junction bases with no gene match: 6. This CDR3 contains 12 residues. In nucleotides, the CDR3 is TGTGCCTGGAACGAGGACAGGGAGGGCTACACCTTC. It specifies CAWNEDREGYTF.

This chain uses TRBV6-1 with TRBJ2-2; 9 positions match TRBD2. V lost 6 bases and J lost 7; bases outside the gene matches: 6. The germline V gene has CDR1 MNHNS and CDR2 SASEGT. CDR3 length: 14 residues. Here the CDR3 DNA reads TGTGCCAGCAGGGCGGGGGGGCTTGGCGGGGAGCTGTTTTTT. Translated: CASRAGGLGGELFF.

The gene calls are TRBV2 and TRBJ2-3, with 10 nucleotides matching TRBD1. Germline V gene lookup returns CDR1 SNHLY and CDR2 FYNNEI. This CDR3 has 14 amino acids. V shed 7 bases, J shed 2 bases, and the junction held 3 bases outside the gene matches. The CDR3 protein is CASKGQGLTDTQYF. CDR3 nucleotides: TGTGCCAGCAAGGGACAGGGGCTCACAGATACGCAGTATTTT.

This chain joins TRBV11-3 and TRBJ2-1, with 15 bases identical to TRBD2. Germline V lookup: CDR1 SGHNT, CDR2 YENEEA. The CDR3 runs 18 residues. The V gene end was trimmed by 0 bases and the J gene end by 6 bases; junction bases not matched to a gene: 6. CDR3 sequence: CASSLDGGLAGGFNEQFF. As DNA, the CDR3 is TGTGCCAGCAGCTTAGATGGGGGACTAGCGGGGGGTTTCAATGAGCAGTTCTTC.

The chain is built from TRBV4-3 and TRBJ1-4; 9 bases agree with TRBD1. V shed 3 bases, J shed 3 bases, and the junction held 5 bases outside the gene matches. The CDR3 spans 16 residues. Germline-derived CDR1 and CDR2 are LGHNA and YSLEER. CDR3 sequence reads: CASSQGTGRANEKLFF. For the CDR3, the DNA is TGCGCCAGCAGCCAGGGGACAGGGAGAGCTAATGAAAAACTGTTTTTT.

In DNA form, the CDR3 reads TGTGCCAGTACTGCAGGACAGACCTACGAGCAGTACTTC. Protein product: CASTAGQTYEQYF. V and J are TRBV19 and TRBJ2-7; maybe TRBD1 (6 bases). CDR3 length: 13 amino acids. Germline loops: CDR1 LNHDA, CDR2 SQIVND (reference sequence). Deletions cut 7 bases from V and 2 bases from J, with 12 bases between. Full variable domain (missing parts from reference TRBV19 and TRBJ2-7): DGGITQSPKYLFRKEGQNVTLSCEQNLNHDAMYWYRQDPGQGLRLIYYSQIVNDFQKGDIAEGYSVSREKKESFPLTVTSAQKNPTAFYLCASTAGQTYEQYFGPGTRLTVT.

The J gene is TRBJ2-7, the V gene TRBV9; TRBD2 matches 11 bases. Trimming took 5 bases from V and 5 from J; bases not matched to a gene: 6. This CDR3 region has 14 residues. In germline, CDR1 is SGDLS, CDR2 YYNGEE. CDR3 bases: TGTGCCAGCAGTCCCTGGGGACTAGCGGACGAGCAGTACTTC. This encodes CASSPWGLADEQYF.

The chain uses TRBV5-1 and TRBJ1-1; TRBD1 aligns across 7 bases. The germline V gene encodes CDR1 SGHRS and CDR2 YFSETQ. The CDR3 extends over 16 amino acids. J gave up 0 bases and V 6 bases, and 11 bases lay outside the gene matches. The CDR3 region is CASTSGGIVLNTEAFF. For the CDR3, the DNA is TGCGCCAGCACCTCAGGGGGGATCGTCTTGAACACTGAAGCTTTCTTT.

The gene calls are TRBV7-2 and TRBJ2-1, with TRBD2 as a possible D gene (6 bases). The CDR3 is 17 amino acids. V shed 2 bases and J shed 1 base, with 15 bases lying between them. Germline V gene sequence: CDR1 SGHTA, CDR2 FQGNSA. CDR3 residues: CASSLRAQRASYNEQFF. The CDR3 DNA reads TGTGCCAGCAGCTTAAGGGCCCAGCGGGCGTCCTACAATGAGCAGTTCTTC.